This entry is about one TCR beta chain. Trimming left V 8 bases short and J 11 bases short, with 13 bases between. The CDR3 covers 11 residues. Germline V CDR1 and CDR2: MDHEN, SYDVKM. Data came from immunoSEQ multiplex PCR; TCRdb stores just in-frame clones and leaves some out. The top ten hold 8% to 9.5% of the sample, which has about 73,000 clones, under 90% seen once. This sample is drawn from a study of T cell changes during pregnancy in multiple sclerosis. The sequence derives from a female donor in good health, enrolled as a control in a pregnancy study. Source: peripheral blood, taken after pregnancy. This chain uses TRBV28 with TRBJ1-5, with a tentative D call TRBD1 (5 bases). CDR3 protein: CASLGVLAQHF. Here the CDR3 DNA reads TGTGCCAGCCTAGGGGTTTTGGCCCAGCATTTT.